A selection of T cell receptor beta chains follows, all from one sample in a study of post-analysis software for immune sequencing data. TCRdb re-derived calls from the PCR reads in MiXCR, one entry per CDR3 protein. The sample records hundreds of thousands of distinct CDR3 sequences, 25% to 30% being singletons. The material sequenced was blood. These receptors originate from a girl aged 10 to 17 with multiple sclerosis. Each CDR3 is given with its conserved first and last residue. D genes are given only for firm matches. Where a row states a size, it is once, few, many or the class of an expanded clone; other rows omit it.

size: .
V: TRBV20-1
D: .
J: TRBJ2-7
CDR3: CSALTIGLSYEQYF
DNA: TGCAGTGCTTTAACTATCGGTCTCTCCTACGAGCAGTACTTC

size: few
V: TRBV20-1
D: TRBD2
J: TRBJ2-3
CDR3: CSADTTQRGGITDTQYF
DNA: TGCAGTGCTGATACCACTCAACGGGGGGGAATCACAGATACGCAGTATTTT

size: .
V: TRBV5-1
D: .
J: TRBJ2-7
CDR3: CASSLDRVREQYF
DNA: TGCGCCAGCAGCTTGGACAGGGTCCGCGAGCAGTACTTC

size: many
V: TRBV6-4
D: .
J: TRBJ1-2
CDR3: CASSDQGLGYTF
DNA: TGTGCCAGCAGTGACCAGGGACTTGGCTACACCTTC

size: .
V: TRBV2
D: .
J: TRBJ2-5
CDR3: CASSVDSNETQYF
DNA: TGTGCCAGCAGTGTAGATAGCAATGAGACCCAGTACTTC

size: few
V: TRBV29-1
D: .
J: TRBJ2-1
CDR3: CSVSQFNEQFF
DNA: TGCAGCGTTTCTCAGTTCAATGAGCAGTTCTTC

size: .
V: TRBV5-4
D: .
J: TRBJ2-2
CDR3: CASNSLGTGELFF
DNA: TGTGCCAGCAACTCCCTGGGGACCGGGGAGCTGTTTTTT

size: .
V: TRBV7-8
D: TRBD2
J: TRBJ2-7
CDR3: CASSGKGGLAGGRSYEQYF
DNA: TGTGCCAGCAGCGGCAAGGGGGGACTAGCGGGAGGAAGGTCCTACGAGCAGTACTTC

size: .
V: TRBV28
D: .
J: TRBJ2-5
CDR3: CASRLLSSQYF
DNA: TGTGCCAGCAGGTTATTATCGTCGCAGTACTTC

size: few
V: TRBV12-3/TRBV12-4
D: .
J: TRBJ1-2
CDR3: CASSLTAATYGYTF
DNA: TGTGCCAGCAGTTTAACGGCAGCTACCTATGGCTACACCTTC

size: few
V: TRBV29-1
D: .
J: TRBJ2-5
CDR3: CSAEGGAGETQYF
DNA: TGCAGCGCGGAGGGGGGGGCCGGTGAGACCCAGTACTTC

size: .
V: TRBV29-1
D: TRBD2
J: TRBJ2-3
CDR3: CSVRGLAGLTDTQYF
DNA: TGCAGTGTTCGGGGACTAGCGGGGCTCACAGATACGCAGTATTTT

size: few
V: TRBV27
D: .
J: TRBJ2-6
CDR3: CASSPVSGANVLTF
DNA: TGTGCCAGCAGTCCGGTTTCTGGGGCCAACGTCCTGACTTTC

size: .
V: TRBV20-1
D: TRBD2
J: TRBJ2-1
CDR3: CSALRCGGGRNEQFF
DNA: TGCAGTGCCCTTAGATGTGGCGGGGGGCGCAATGAGCAGTTCTTC

size: .
V: TRBV10-3
D: .
J: TRBJ1-2
CDR3: CTISESKSTNYGYTF
DNA: TGTACCATCAGTGAGTCGAAGTCCACCAACTATGGCTACACCTTC

size: .
V: TRBV12-3/TRBV12-4
D: TRBD1
J: TRBJ2-3
CDR3: CASSLETGGTDTRYF
DNA: TGTGCCAGCAGTTTAGAGACAGGGGGCACAGATACGCGGTATTTT

size: few
V: TRBV7-7
D: .
J: TRBJ2-2
CDR3: CASSSRTGSNTGELFF
DNA: TGTGCTAGCAGCTCAAGGACGGGTTCGAACACCGGGGAGCTGTTTTTT

size: few
V: TRBV11-2
D: .
J: TRBJ1-2
CDR3: CASSPQGQLSYGYTF
DNA: TGTGCCAGCAGCCCCCAAGGACAACTTAGCTATGGCTACACCTTC

size: few
V: TRBV4-1
D: TRBD1
J: TRBJ1-2
CDR3: CASSPDRGTYGYTF
DNA: TGCGCCAGCAGCCCAGACAGGGGAACCTATGGCTACACCTTC

size: few
V: TRBV7-2
D: .
J: TRBJ1-4
CDR3: CASSSDAEKLFF
DNA: TGTGCCAGCAGTTCGGATGCGGAAAAACTGTTTTTT

size: .
V: TRBV6-2/TRBV6-3
D: TRBD1
J: TRBJ2-6
CDR3: CASSYPARQGNSGANVLTF
DNA: TGTGCCAGCAGTTACCCCGCTCGACAGGGAAATTCTGGGGCCAACGTCCTGACTTTC

size: .
V: TRBV7-2
D: TRBD2
J: TRBJ2-3
CDR3: CASSFLAGGSTDTQYF
DNA: TGTGCCAGCAGCTTTCTAGCGGGGGGTTCCACAGATACGCAGTATTTT

size: .
V: TRBV6-6
D: .
J: TRBJ2-5
CDR3: CASSYSAYQETQYF
DNA: TGTGCCAGCAGTTACTCGGCGTACCAAGAGACCCAGTACTTC

size: .
V: TRBV27
D: TRBD2
J: TRBJ2-1
CDR3: CASSPYPSGKGEQFF
DNA: TGTGCCAGCAGTCCATATCCTAGCGGGAAAGGTGAGCAGTTCTTC

size: .
V: TRBV6-2/TRBV6-3
D: .
J: TRBJ2-5
CDR3: CASSRRLVQETQYF
DNA: TGTGCCAGCAGTCGACGACTGGTCCAAGAGACCCAGTACTTC

size: few
V: TRBV4-1
D: .
J: TRBJ2-5
CDR3: CASTTTEGAETQYF
DNA: TGCGCCAGCACCACAACGGAGGGGGCAGAGACCCAGTACTTC

size: .
V: TRBV18
D: TRBD1
J: TRBJ2-1
CDR3: CASSPEDRLFF
DNA: TGTGCCAGCTCCCCCGAGGACAGGTTGTTCTTC

size: few
V: TRBV7-8
D: .
J: TRBJ2-3
CDR3: CASSLGSQGLGTDTQYF
DNA: TGTGCCAGCAGCCTAGGTTCCCAGGGGCTGGGCACAGATACGCAGTATTTT

size: few
V: TRBV15
D: .
J: TRBJ2-1
CDR3: CATSREPTGASYNEQFF
DNA: TGTGCCACCAGCAGGGAACCGACAGGAGCTTCGTACAATGAGCAGTTCTTC

size: few
V: TRBV12-3/TRBV12-4
D: .
J: TRBJ2-7
CDR3: CASKLEAGHLYEQYF
DNA: TGTGCCAGCAAACTCGAGGCGGGTCACCTCTACGAGCAGTACTTC

size: .
V: TRBV14
D: .
J: TRBJ1-1
CDR3: CASSQVVAGTAEAFF
DNA: TGTGCCAGCAGCCAAGTCGTCGCGGGCACCGCTGAAGCTTTCTTT

size: few
V: TRBV5-1
D: .
J: TRBJ2-1
CDR3: CASSPERVNLDNEQFF
DNA: TGCGCCAGCAGCCCCGAACGGGTCAATTTAGACAATGAGCAGTTCTTC

size: .
V: TRBV28
D: TRBD2
J: TRBJ2-7
CDR3: CASQAGVASSYEQYF
DNA: TGTGCCAGCCAAGCGGGGGTCGCCTCTTCCTACGAGCAGTACTTC

size: few
V: TRBV6-1
D: .
J: TRBJ2-7
CDR3: CASRGPGNEQYF
DNA: TGTGCCAGCAGGGGACCAGGGAACGAGCAGTACTTC

size: .
V: TRBV12-3/TRBV12-4
D: TRBD2
J: TRBJ2-3
CDR3: CASSLERGGRTTLGYF
DNA: TGTGCCAGCAGTTTAGAGCGCGGGGGGAGGACCACATTGGGGTATTTT

size: once
V: TRBV20-1
D: .
J: TRBJ2-5
CDR3: CSARQGYETQYF
DNA: TGCAGTGCTCGTCAGGGTTACGAGACCCAGTACTTC

size: few
V: TRBV11-2
D: .
J: TRBJ2-1
CDR3: CASSLEVVLSNEQFF
DNA: TGTGCCAGCAGCTTAGAGGTAGTTCTTTCCAATGAGCAGTTCTTC

size: once
V: TRBV29-1
D: TRBD2
J: TRBJ2-2
CDR3: CSVANLGRGTGELFF
DNA: TGCAGCGTTGCCAATCTAGGGAGGGGCACCGGGGAGCTGTTTTTT

size: many
V: TRBV29-1
D: .
J: TRBJ2-3
CDR3: CSVEFGYTQYF
DNA: TGCAGCGTTGAATTTGGGTATACGCAGTATTTT

size: many
V: TRBV29-1
D: .
J: TRBJ2-3
CDR3: CSVERADTQYF
DNA: TGCAGCGTTGAAAGGGCAGATACGCAGTATTTT

size: .
V: TRBV7-2
D: .
J: TRBJ2-5
CDR3: CASSPRPRVETQYF
DNA: TGTGCCAGCAGCCCTCGGCCCCGGGTGGAGACCCAGTACTTC

size: .
V: TRBV28
D: .
J: TRBJ2-5
CDR3: CASSFVSHQETQYF
DNA: TGTGCCAGCAGTTTCGTCAGCCACCAAGAGACCCAGTACTTC

size: few
V: TRBV9
D: .
J: TRBJ2-1
CDR3: CASSVFNSGEQFF
DNA: TGTGCCAGCAGCGTATTCAATTCGGGTGAGCAGTTCTTC

size: .
V: TRBV7-2
D: TRBD1
J: TRBJ1-4
CDR3: CASSVGQGEEKLFF
DNA: TGTGCCAGCAGCGTGGGACAGGGTGAGGAAAAACTGTTTTTT

size: .
V: TRBV7-2
D: .
J: TRBJ2-3
CDR3: CASSPQNTQYF
DNA: TGTGCCAGCAGCCCGCAGAATACGCAGTATTTT

size: .
V: TRBV7-2
D: .
J: TRBJ1-4
CDR3: CASTPEGTSHEKLFF
DNA: TGTGCCAGCACCCCAGAGGGGACCTCCCATGAAAAACTGTTTTTT

size: few
V: TRBV6-5
D: TRBD2
J: TRBJ2-1
CDR3: CASSYLAGGTNNEQFF
DNA: TGTGCCAGCAGTTATCTGGCGGGGGGTACGAACAATGAGCAGTTCTTC

size: .
V: TRBV29-1
D: .
J: TRBJ1-1
CDR3: CSVAAKGHGNTEAFF
DNA: TGCAGCGTCGCAGCCAAGGGACATGGGAACACTGAAGCTTTCTTT

size: .
V: TRBV6-1
D: .
J: TRBJ2-1
CDR3: CASSAHSRGSSYNEQFF
DNA: TGTGCCAGCAGTGCCCACAGCCGGGGCAGCTCCTACAATGAGCAGTTCTTC

size: .
V: TRBV3-1
D: TRBD2
J: TRBJ2-7
CDR3: CASSQGSAGGQPFDEQYF
DNA: TGTGCCAGCAGCCAAGGGTCGGCGGGAGGGCAACCGTTCGACGAGCAGTACTTC

size: few
V: TRBV6-5
D: TRBD1
J: TRBJ2-1
CDR3: CASSSTGGVDNEQFF
DNA: TGTGCCAGCAGTTCCACAGGGGGCGTCGACAATGAGCAGTTCTTC

size: .
V: TRBV7-2
D: TRBD1
J: TRBJ2-3
CDR3: CASTGGVSWDTQYF
DNA: TGTGCCAGCACAGGGGGAGTTTCCTGGGATACGCAGTATTTT

size: .
V: TRBV15
D: TRBD1
J: TRBJ2-7
CDR3: CATSRGTGAGYEQYF
DNA: TGTGCCACCAGCAGAGGGACAGGGGCGGGTTACGAGCAGTACTTC

size: few
V: TRBV4-3
D: TRBD2
J: TRBJ2-5
CDR3: CASSRGGAGREAETQYF
DNA: TGCGCCAGCAGCAGGGGAGGGGCAGGGAGAGAAGCAGAGACCCAGTACTTC

size: once
V: TRBV7-8
D: .
J: TRBJ1-5
CDR3: CASRVDVGNQPQHF
DNA: TGTGCCAGCAGGGTAGACGTGGGCAATCAGCCCCAGCATTTT

size: .
V: TRBV24-1
D: .
J: TRBJ1-2
CDR3: CATSDFRRTGGYTF
DNA: TGTGCCACCAGTGATTTTCGGAGGACCGGCGGCTACACCTTC

size: few
V: TRBV3-1
D: .
J: TRBJ2-2
CDR3: CASSRLEGLNTGELFF
DNA: TGTGCCAGCAGCCGCCTGGAGGGCCTGAACACCGGGGAGCTGTTTTTT

size: few
V: TRBV3-1
D: .
J: TRBJ2-1
CDR3: CASSQNRGGINEQFF
DNA: TGTGCCAGCAGCCAGAACAGGGGGGGCATCAATGAGCAGTTCTTC

size: few
V: TRBV11-2
D: TRBD2
J: TRBJ2-4
CDR3: CASSPQGGLAGSWPAKNIQYF
DNA: TGTGCCAGCAGCCCCCAGGGGGGACTAGCGGGATCCTGGCCGGCCAAAAACATTCAGTACTTC